Below are 2 T cell receptor beta chains sequenced from a single sample in a study of control samples from healthy donors and cancer patients. Here immunoSEQ multiplex PCR was the method, and the copy in TCRdb shows in-frame clones only, minus some. This sample carries 100,000 to 150,000 clones, around 92% of them seen once, and the ten largest clones take roughly 40%. Sequencing used blood. The receptors derive from a man aged 50 to 59 in good health.

The chain joins TRBV7-9 to TRBJ1-1; the D gene is possibly TRBD1 (5 bases). The CDR3 contains 19 residues. Germline CDR1 and CDR2: SEHNR and FQNEAQ (reference sequence). Trimming took 1 base from V and 0 from J, leaving 21 bases between them. As DNA, the CDR3 is TGTGCCAGCAGCTTAGTACTGGCAGGGTTTGCCGTCCTGAACACTGAAGCTTTCTTT. Translating it yields CASSLVLAGFAVLNTEAFF.

The chain joins TRBV19 to TRBJ1-5; D gene ambiguous. Between the trimmed V and J ends, which lost 6 bases and 3 bases, there was a span of 6 bases. Germline-derived CDR1 and CDR2 are LNHDA and SQIVND (reference sequence). CDR3 length: 12 residues. In nucleotides, the CDR3 is TGTGCCAGTAGCCCGTACAATCAGCCCCAGCATTTT. Its protein is CASSPYNQPQHF. The full variable domain, rest sourced from reference TRBV19 and TRBJ1-5, is DGGITQSPKYLFRKEGQNVTLSCEQNLNHDAMYWYRQDPGQGLRLIYYSQIVNDFQKGDIAEGYSVSREKKESFPLTVTSAQKNPTAFYLCASSPYNQPQHFGDGTRLSIL.